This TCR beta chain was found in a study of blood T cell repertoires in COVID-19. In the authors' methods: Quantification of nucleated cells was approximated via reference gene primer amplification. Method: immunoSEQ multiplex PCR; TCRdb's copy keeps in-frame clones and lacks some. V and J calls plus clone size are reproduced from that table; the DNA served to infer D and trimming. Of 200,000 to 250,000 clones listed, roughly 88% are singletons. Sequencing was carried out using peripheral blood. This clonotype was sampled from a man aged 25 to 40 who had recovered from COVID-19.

CDR3 nucleotides: TGTGCTAGTGGATCGGGACAACCGGGCACCGGGGAGCTGTTTTTT. This codes for CASGSGQPGTGELFF. The chain combines TRBV12-5 with TRBJ2-2; possible D gene TRBD1, 6 bases. This CDR3 comprises 15 residues. Trimming left V 6 bases short and J 4 bases short, with 15 bases between. CDR1 LGHNT and CDR2 FRNRAP come from the germline V gene.